This TCR beta chain was identified during a study of blood T cell repertoires in COVID-19. Background on the study: There were acute and convalescent COVID-19 samples, and they came from the United States, Italy and Spain.

In the original workflow: The authors estimated nucleated cell counts from reference gene primer amplification. Sequencing used immunoSEQ multiplex PCR; TCRdb keeps in-frame clones, though not all of them. D and trimming were read from the DNA, whereas the V and J calls and clone size are those reported in that table. The sample has 150,000 to 200,000 clones, 81% seen once. Trimming cost V 6 bases and J 6 bases, with 12 bases left between them. The CDR3 consists of 13 residues. CDR1 is SGHTA, CDR2 FQGNSA, per germline. The Seattle patients, enrolled during active infection, were followed longitudinally.

The clonotype originates from a woman in her forties with COVID-19, enrolled during active disease. J is TRBJ2-1 and V is TRBV7-2; D is ambiguous. Material for sequencing was peripheral blood. CDR3 coding DNA: TGTGCCAGCAGACCACACTACGTCAATGAGCAGTTCTTC. Amino acids: CASRPHYVNEQFF.